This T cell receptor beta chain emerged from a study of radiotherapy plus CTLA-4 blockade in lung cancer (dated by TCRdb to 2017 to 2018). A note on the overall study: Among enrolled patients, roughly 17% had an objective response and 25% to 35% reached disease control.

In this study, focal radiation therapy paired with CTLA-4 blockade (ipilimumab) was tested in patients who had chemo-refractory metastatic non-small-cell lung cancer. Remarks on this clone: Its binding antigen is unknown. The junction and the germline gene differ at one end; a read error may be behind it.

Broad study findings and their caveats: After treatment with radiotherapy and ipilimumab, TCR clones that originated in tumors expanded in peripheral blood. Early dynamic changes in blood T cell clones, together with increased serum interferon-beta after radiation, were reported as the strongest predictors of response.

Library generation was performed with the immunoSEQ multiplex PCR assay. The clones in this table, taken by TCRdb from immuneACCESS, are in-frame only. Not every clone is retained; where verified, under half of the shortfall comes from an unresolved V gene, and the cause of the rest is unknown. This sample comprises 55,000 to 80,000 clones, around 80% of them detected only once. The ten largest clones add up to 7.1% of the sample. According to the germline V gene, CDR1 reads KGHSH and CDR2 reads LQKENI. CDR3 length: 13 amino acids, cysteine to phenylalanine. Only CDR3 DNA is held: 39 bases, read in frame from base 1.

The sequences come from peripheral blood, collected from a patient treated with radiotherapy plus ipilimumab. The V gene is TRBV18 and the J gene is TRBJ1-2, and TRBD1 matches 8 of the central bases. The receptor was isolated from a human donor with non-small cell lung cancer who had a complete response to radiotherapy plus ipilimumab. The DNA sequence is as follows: TGTGTCAGCTCACCAGGGGGCTTCTATGGCTACACCTTC. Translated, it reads CVSSPGGFYGYTF. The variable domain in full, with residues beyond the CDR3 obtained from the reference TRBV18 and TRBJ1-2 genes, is NAGVMQNPRHLVRRRGQEARLRCSPMKGHSHVYWYRQLPEEGLKFMVYLQKENIIDESGMPKERFSAEFPKEGPSILRIQQVVRGDSAAYFCVSSPGGFYGYTFGSGTRLTVV.